The next 21 T cell receptor beta chains were all read from a single sample in a study of T cell responses to AZD1222 COVID-19 vaccine. Generated by immunoSEQ multiplex PCR, the TCRdb table keeps only in-frame clones and is missing some. The table has 100,000 to 150,000 clones, approximately 88% seen once. This specimen consisted of peripheral blood, obtained on day 0 of AZD1222 vaccination. The receptors originated from an adult in good health.

V gene TRBV29-1 combines with J gene TRBJ2-2; a weak D match, TRBD1 (5 bases). Germline-derived CDR1 and CDR2 are SQVTM and ANQGSEA. The CDR3 spans 14 residues. The V end was cut by 7 bases, the J end by 8 bases, with 20 bases between. CDR3 bases: TGCAGCGCCGCAAAGCAGGGATCTCGGGGGGAGCTGTTTTTT. This gives the protein CSAAKQGSRGELFF.

The chain links TRBV19 to TRBJ2-1; 14 bases align to TRBD2. V was clipped by 5 bases and J by 9 bases; unmatched bases: 9. There are 16 residues in the CDR3. Germline CDR1 is LNHDA and CDR2 is SQIVND (reference sequence). The CDR3 DNA is TGTGCCAGTAGTTTCCGACTAGCGGGAGGGCCGAGTGAGCAGTTCTTC. This sequence encodes CASSFRLAGGPSEQFF.

The V and J genes are TRBV14 and TRBJ2-3; 8 bases are a match to TRBD2. The CDR3 has 15 residues. Germline lookup yields CDR1 SGHDN and CDR2 FVKESK. Trimming took 1 base from V and 4 from J; bases not matched to a gene: 4. The CDR3 sequence is CASSQGPGGADTQYF. The CDR3 DNA reads TGTGCCAGCAGCCAAGGACCGGGAGGGGCAGATACGCAGTATTTT.

The chain employs TRBV5-4 and TRBJ1-6, with 9 bases identical to TRBD1. The germline gives CDR1 SGHNT, CDR2 YYREEE (reference sequence). The J segment lost 9 bases and the V segment lost 3 bases, leaving 10 bases of the junction unmatched. The length of the CDR3 is 16 residues. CDR3 amino acids: CASSSSKTGGTSPLHF. CDR3 coding DNA: TGTGCCAGCAGCTCCTCAAAGACAGGGGGTACTTCACCCCTCCACTTT.

The rearrangement links TRBV30 to TRBJ1-2, with TRBD1 as a possible D gene (5 bases). This CDR3 comprises 12 residues. Trimming stripped 4 bases from V and 4 bases from J, with 10 bases between. Germline V CDR1 and CDR2: GTSNPN, SVGIG (reference sequence). CDR3 in DNA: TGTGCCTGGACAGGGTCGGCCTATGGCTACACCTTC. It yields the protein CAWTGSAYGYTF. Filled out from reference TRBV30 and TRBJ1-2, the complete variable domain reads SQTIHQWPATLVQPVGSPLSLECTVEGTSNPNLYWYRQAAGRGLQLLFYSVGIGQISSEVPQNLSASRPQDRQFILSSKKLLLSDSGFYLCAWTGSAYGYTFGSGTRLTVV.

The J gene is TRBJ1-2, the V gene TRBV19, with TRBD1 matching over 9 bases. The CDR3 consists of 12 residues. CDR1 LNHDA and CDR2 SQIVND come from the germline V gene (reference sequence). With 9 bases clipped from V and 2 bases from J, the junction kept 1 base outside the gene matches. The DNA of the CDR3 is TGTGCCAGGGGACAGGGAAACTATGGCTACACCTTC. Amino acid sequence: CARGQGNYGYTF.

J is TRBJ2-1 and V is TRBV10-3; 10 bases line up with TRBD2. Germline assignment: CDR1 ENHRY and CDR2 SYGVKD. Unmatched junction bases numbered 13, after V lost 10 bases and J lost 7 bases. The CDR3 is made up of 15 amino acids. Here the CDR3 DNA reads TGTGCCACCCAGGGGAGCGGGAGGGTTGGAAATGAGCAGTTCTTC. Its protein is CATQGSGRVGNEQFF.

The chain has TRBV6-6 and TRBJ1-5, with TRBD1 as a possible D gene (5 bases). Per germline, CDR1 MNHNY and CDR2 SVGAGI (reference sequence). The CDR3 length is 13 residues. V was shortened by 7 bases and J by 4 bases, with 11 bases between the two germline ends. The CDR3 spells CASTTGANQPQHF. Here the CDR3 DNA reads TGTGCCAGCACCACTGGGGCGAATCAGCCCCAGCATTTT.

The V gene is TRBV7-3, the J gene TRBJ1-3; tentatively, D is TRBD1 (5 bases). The CDR3 contains 19 residues. Trimming pared 1 base from V and 0 bases from J, leaving 19 bases between. Per the germline V gene, CDR1 is SGHTA and CDR2 is FQGTGA. DNA of the CDR3: TGTGCCAGCAGCTTAAAGCCATATGGGGGGTCGAGCTCTGGAAACACCATATATTTT. This codes for CASSLKPYGGSSSGNTIYF.

J is TRBJ1-3 and V is TRBV6-5; D is unresolved. In germline, CDR1 is MNHEY, CDR2 SVGAGI. V was shortened by 7 bases and J by 1 base, with 11 bases between the two germline ends. This CDR3 region has 14 residues. CDR3 nucleotides: TGTGCCAGCAAGTTCTCAACTTCTGGAAACACCATATATTTT. Protein sequence: CASKFSTSGNTIYF.

The rearrangement uses TRBV4-2 and TRBJ1-3, with 8 bases that match TRBD1. Germline V gives CDR1 LGHNA, CDR2 YNFKEQ. CDR3 length: 18 amino acids. The V segment lost 0 bases and the J segment 0 bases; nucleotides outside the gene matches: 7. The CDR3 DNA sequence: TGTGCCAGCAGCCAAGATACGGGACAGGTGAGCTCTGGAAACACCATATATTTT. Translation: CASSQDTGQVSSGNTIYF.

The chain has TRBV6-1 and TRBJ1-6, with a possible D match to TRBD1 (5 bases). Per germline, CDR1 MNHNS and CDR2 SASEGT. The V end was cut by 3 bases, the J end by 5 bases, with 20 bases between. The CDR3 extends over 18 amino acids. The CDR3 reads CASSDSRLWGSDNSPLHF. The CDR3 region has the DNA TGTGCCAGCAGTGATTCCCGCCTTTGGGGCAGTGATAATTCACCCCTCCACTTT.

The chain recombines TRBV4-2 with TRBJ1-2; weak D call: TRBD1 (6 bases). The germline V gene has CDR1 LGHNA and CDR2 YNFKEQ. The V gene lost 1 base and the J gene lost 3 bases, with 15 bases spanning the gap. The CDR3 contains 16 residues. The CDR3 spells CASSQGGEGGYYGYTF. CDR3 bases: TGTGCCAGCAGCCAAGGAGGAGAAGGGGGATACTATGGCTACACCTTC.

The CDR3 coding sequence is TGTGCCAGCAGCCAAGGACAGGGTACCTCCTATGGCTACACCTTC. Amino acids: CASSQGQGTSYGYTF. The chain joins TRBV3-1 (or the pseudogene TRBV3-2) to TRBJ1-2, with 7 bases lining up with TRBD1. The CDR3 has 15 amino acids. Per the germline V gene, CDR1 is LGHDT and CDR2 is YNNKEL (reference sequence). The trim removed 1 base at V and 4 bases at J, leaving 6 bases unmatched.

The V and J genes are TRBV18 and TRBJ1-5; D not certain. The V end lost 6 bases, the J end lost 4 bases, and 10 bases lay between the germline ends. The CDR3 loop spans 13 amino acids. Per the germline V gene, CDR1 is KGHSH and CDR2 is LQKENI. CDR3 in amino acids: CASSPGENQPQHF. CDR3 DNA: TGTGCCAGCTCCCCGGGTGAAAATCAGCCCCAGCATTTT.

The V and J genes are TRBV5-1 and TRBJ2-7, with TRBD1 matching over 7 bases. This CDR3 region has 16 residues. Looked up from germline, CDR1 is SGHRS and CDR2 is YFSETQ. Losses at the gene ends were 4 bases for V and 2 bases for J; bases not matched to a gene: 12. The CDR3 sequence: CASSLEVGTVTYEQYF. The CDR3 DNA is TGCGCCAGCAGCCTGGAAGTAGGGACAGTCACCTACGAGCAGTACTTC.

V usage is TRBV20-1 and J usage is TRBJ1-2; D is unclear. Germline V gives CDR1 DFQATT, CDR2 SNEGSKA (reference sequence). This CDR3 spans 11 amino acids. V gave up 8 bases and J gave up 7 bases, with 14 bases separating them. Here the CDR3 DNA reads TGCAGTACCGAAAAGGTATCTGGCTACACCTTC. Its protein product is CSTEKVSGYTF.

This chain connects TRBV19 to TRBJ2-7, with D perhaps TRBD2 (6 bases). Trimming removed 3 bases at V and 0 bases at J, with 12 bases between. The CDR3 loop spans 15 amino acids. Germline V lookup: CDR1 LNHDA, CDR2 SQIVND (reference sequence). The DNA of the CDR3 is TGTGCCAGTAGTATGGCTAGCGACCTCTCCTACGAGCAGTACTTC. Protein sequence: CASSMASDLSYEQYF. Together with reference TRBV19 and TRBJ2-7, the CDR3 gives the full variable domain: DGGITQSPKYLFRKEGQNVTLSCEQNLNHDAMYWYRQDPGQGLRLIYYSQIVNDFQKGDIAEGYSVSREKKESFPLTVTSAQKNPTAFYLCASSMASDLSYEQYFGPGTRLTVT.

The chain couples TRBV3-1 (or the pseudogene TRBV3-2) to TRBJ2-3, with D hard to call. The CDR3 is 15 amino acids. The germline V and J ends were trimmed by 0 bases and 1 base, with 8 bases remaining between them. Looked up from germline, CDR1 is LGHDT and CDR2 is YNNKEL (reference sequence). The DNA for the CDR3 is TGTGCCAGCAGCCAAGAGGACCAAGGCACAGATACGCAGTATTTT. Translated: CASSQEDQGTDTQYF.

The chain recombines TRBV27 with TRBJ2-7, with TRBD1 identical over 7 bases. This CDR3 spans 16 amino acids. J lost 1 base, V lost 1 base, and 7 bases had no gene match. Germline CDR1 reads MNHEY; CDR2 reads SMNVEV (reference sequence). The CDR3 region is CASSLLADRVSYEQYF. The CDR3 nucleotides read TGTGCCAGCAGTTTATTGGCCGACAGGGTATCCTACGAGCAGTACTTC.

The V and J genes are TRBV27 and TRBJ1-2; a weak D match, TRBD1 (5 bases). There are 18 residues in the CDR3. Trimming stripped 0 bases from V and 0 bases from J, with 17 bases between. In germline, CDR1 is MNHEY, CDR2 SMNVEV (reference sequence). CDR3 nucleotides: TGTGCCAGCAGTTTATCTGTCGAGGGGAAAAAGGCTAACTATGGCTACACCTTC. Its protein product is CASSLSVEGKKANYGYTF.